The 27 T cell receptor beta chains listed next were all sequenced from one sample in a study of T-cell memory formation after mild COVID-19. MiXCR, run by TCRdb on the 5' RACE reads, gives a single entry per CDR3 protein. The sample shows roughly 150,000 distinct CDR3 sequences, roughly 15% of them seen only once. The sequencing input was PBMCs or a T cell subset sorted from them (not recorded which). These receptors all come from an adult woman who had mild COVID-19 (a few samples of this study predate the infection). Cell type and time point are not known.

This clonotype was detected only a few times. V and J are TRBV7-9 and TRBJ2-7, with D uncertain. The V end lost 0 bases, the J end lost 3 bases, and 6 bases lay between the germline ends. From germline, CDR1 is SEHNR and CDR2 FQNEAQ (reference sequence). The CDR3 spans 13 residues. The CDR3 nucleotides read TGTGCCAGCAGCTTAGCAGAGGTCTACGAGCAGTACTTC. Residues: CASSLAEVYEQYF.

This clonotype came up a few times. The CDR3 nucleotides are TGCAGTGCTAGAGATACCCTAGCGGGGGCCCGGACCCAGTACTTC. It codes for CSARDTLAGARTQYF. This rearrangement joins TRBV20-1 to TRBJ2-5, with 10 positions matching TRBD2. Unmatched junction bases numbered 8, after V lost 0 bases and J lost 7 bases. The CDR3 spans 15 residues. Germline CDR1 reads DFQATT; CDR2 reads SNEGSKA (reference sequence).

The chain recombines TRBV15 with TRBJ2-1; TRBD2 aligns across 7 bases. V lost 1 base to trimming and J lost 2 bases; unmatched junction nucleotides: 2. The CDR3 contains 15 residues. Germline values: CDR1 LNHNV, CDR2 YYDKDF (reference sequence). Written as DNA, the CDR3 is TGTGCCACCAGCAGAGGGACTAGAGCCTACAATGAGCAGTTCTTC. It is translated as CATSRGTRAYNEQFF.

This clonotype came up a few times. The chain couples TRBV9 to TRBJ2-3, with D possibly TRBD1 on 7 matching bases. The length of the CDR3 is 17 residues. CDR1 is SGDLS and CDR2 is YYNGEE in the germline V gene. V was clipped by 3 bases and J by 6 bases, with 23 bases between them. CDR3: CASSGRQGGLQWDTQYF. Written as DNA, the CDR3 is TGTGCCAGCAGCGGACGACAGGGAGGTTTGCAATGGGATACGCAGTATTTT.

The V call is TRBV6-2 or TRBV6-3, the J call TRBJ2-7; tentative D call: TRBD1 (6 bases). V was trimmed by 4 bases and J by 9 bases, leaving 28 bases between them. CDR1 and CDR2 from the germline V gene are MNHEY and SVGEGT. The CDR3 has 17 amino acids. The CDR3 protein is CASSFKHGQNNERWQYF. CDR3 sequence (DNA): TGTGCCAGCAGTTTCAAACACGGACAGAACAACGAACGATGGCAGTACTTC.

This clonotype was detected many times. The V call is TRBV18, the J call TRBJ1-1; TRBD1 matches at 9 bases. This CDR3 has 13 amino acids. Germline trimming cut 8 bases from V and 3 bases from J; bases unmatched to any gene: 4. The V gene's germline CDR1 is KGHSH and CDR2 LQKENI. CDR3 sequence (DNA): TGTGCCAGCCGACAGGGGGTGGACACTGAAGCTTTCTTT. It is translated as CASRQGVDTEAFF. Based on the CDR3 plus reference TRBV18 and TRBJ1-1, the full variable domain is NAGVMQNPRHLVRRRGQEARLRCSPMKGHSHVYWYRQLPEEGLKFMVYLQKENIIDESGMPKERFSAEFPKEGPSILRIQQVVRGDSAAYFCASRQGVDTEAFFGQGTRLTVV.

The chain links TRBV7-2 to TRBJ2-2; 9 bases are shared with TRBD1. The germline gives CDR1 SGHTA, CDR2 FQGNSA. V trimming: 8 bases; J trimming: 0 bases; junction bases outside the gene matches: 4. This CDR3 region has 15 residues. CDR3 nucleotide sequence: TGTGCCAGCGGGGGACAGGGATCGAACACCGGGGAGCTGTTTTTT. This gives the protein CASGGQGSNTGELFF.

The V call is TRBV7-8, the J call TRBJ2-1; the match to TRBD2 covers 11 bases. Germline CDR1 SGHVS, CDR2 FQNEAQ. V was clipped by 4 bases and J by 4 bases; unmatched bases: 6. This CDR3 has 16 amino acids. The CDR3 spells CASSYRGTSGYNEQFF. The CDR3 DNA reads TGTGCCAGCAGCTACCGCGGGACTAGCGGATACAATGAGCAGTTCTTC.

This clonotype occurred a few times. The rearrangement links TRBV12-3 or TRBV12-4 to TRBJ1-5, with 7 bases lining up with TRBD1. V lost 4 bases and J lost 5; bases outside the gene matches: 11. The CDR3 consists of 16 residues. The CDR3 region has the DNA TGTGCCAGCAGTTCCGGGGGCCGGGACAGAGATCAGCCCCAGCATTTT. As protein: CASSSGGRDRDQPQHF.

This clonotype was seen more than once but under ten times. The chain carries TRBV4-2 and TRBJ2-7, with TRBD2 matching 10 bases. V shed 0 bases, J shed 1 base, and the junction held 3 bases outside the gene matches. Germline assignment: CDR1 LGHNA and CDR2 YNFKEQ. CDR3 length equals 16 residues. The CDR3 nucleotides are TGTGCCAGCAGCCAAGAGCTAGCGGGAGAATCCTACGAGCAGTACTTC. This codes for CASSQELAGESYEQYF.

This clonotype was detected only a few times. The chain has TRBV6-5 and TRBJ2-1; 9 positions match TRBD2. The CDR3 extends over 15 amino acids. CDR1 MNHEY and CDR2 SVGAGI come from the germline V gene. Losses at the gene ends were 5 bases for V and 3 bases for J; bases not matched to a gene: 5. The CDR3 coding sequence is TGTGCCAGCAGTCCTAGCGGGGAGGACTACAATGAGCAGTTCTTC. Amino acids: CASSPSGEDYNEQFF.

The chain couples TRBV7-2 to TRBJ2-2; the D is unclear. Germline V CDR1 and CDR2: SGHTA, FQGNSA. Trimming removed 5 bases from V and 6 bases from J, with 10 bases in between. CDR3 length: 13 amino acids. The CDR3 sequence: CASSQQVPGELFF. The DNA for the CDR3 is TGTGCCAGCAGCCAACAAGTACCCGGGGAGCTGTTTTTT. Full variable domain (outside the CDR3, taken from reference TRBV7-2 and TRBJ2-2): GAGVSQSPSNKVTEKGKDVELRCDPISGHTALYWYRQSLGQGLEFLIYFQGNSAPDKSGLPSDRFSAERTGGSVSTLTIQRTQQEDSAVYLCASSQQVPGELFFGEGSRLTVL.

This clonotype was seen many times. The CDR3 is CSARTGEYEQFF. DNA of the CDR3: TGCAGCGCCCGGACAGGGGAGTATGAGCAGTTCTTC. The chain has TRBV29-1 and TRBJ2-1; the match to TRBD1 covers 9 bases. This CDR3 region has 12 residues. Germline V gene lookup returns CDR1 SQVTM and CDR2 ANQGSEA. Trimming cost V 7 bases and J 8 bases; bases outside gene matches: 6.

This clonotype was detected a few times. The chain uses TRBV6-5 and TRBJ2-5; weak D call: TRBD2 (6 bases). Trimming took 5 bases from V and 6 from J, leaving 19 bases between them. Germline V gene sequence: CDR1 MNHEY, CDR2 SVGAGI. The CDR3 has 15 residues. The CDR3 loop reads CASSPGTSSAKTQYF. CDR3 in DNA: TGTGCCAGCAGTCCCGGAACTAGCAGCGCGAAGACCCAGTACTTC.

Regarding this clonotype: Relative to the germline gene, one junction end is altered; a read error may explain this. The chain links TRBV29-1 to TRBJ2-5; the D gene is possibly TRBD2 (7 bases). Germline V gene sequence: CDR1 SQVTM, CDR2 ANQGSEA. This CDR3 comprises 14 residues. The CDR3 is CSVEGGAFQETQYF. DNA for the CDR3: TGCAGCGTCGAAGGGGGGGCCTTTCAAGAGACCCAGTACTTC.

In its sample, this clonotype was seen a few times. CDR3 nucleotides: TGTGCCAGCAGCCCGATCGAGGCAGCAGATACGCAGTATTTT. This gives the protein CASSPIEAADTQYF. V and J are TRBV7-6 and TRBJ2-3; D ambiguous. Per the germline V gene, CDR1 is SGHVS and CDR2 is FNYEAQ. V lost 5 bases, J lost 4 bases, and 13 bases lay in between. The CDR3 has 14 residues. The full variable domain, rest sourced from reference TRBV7-6 and TRBJ2-3, is GAGVSQSPRYKVTKRGQDVALRCDPISGHVSLYWYRQALGQGPEFLTYFNYEAQQDKSGLPNDRFSAERPEGSISTLTIQRTEQRDSAMYRCASSPIEAADTQYFGPGTRLTVL.

This clonotype was seen more than once but under ten times. This chain links TRBV6-2 or TRBV6-3 with TRBJ2-7, with D possibly TRBD1 on 5 matching bases. This CDR3 has 16 residues. Deletions cut 2 bases from V and 0 bases from J, with 14 bases between. Germline CDR1 reads MNHEY; CDR2 reads SVGEGT. As DNA, the CDR3 is TGTGCCAGCAGTTACAGTCCAGGGATCCCCTCCTACGAGCAGTACTTC. This translates into CASSYSPGIPSYEQYF.

The table lists this clonotype with a few counts. The chain employs TRBV5-6 and TRBJ2-7, with TRBD1 as a possible D gene (5 bases). The V gene lost 5 bases and the J gene lost 5 bases, with 23 bases spanning the gap. From germline, CDR1 is SGHDT and CDR2 YYEEEE. CDR3 length: 16 amino acids. The DNA of the CDR3 is TGTGCCAGCAGGATAGGAGCCGGACACCCTGGACACGAGCAGTACTTC. Protein: CASRIGAGHPGHEQYF.

This clonotype has just a few counts. The genes are TRBV27 and TRBJ2-5, with 10 bases matching TRBD2. The CDR3 is 16 amino acids. The trim removed 4 bases at V and 5 bases at J, leaving 10 bases unmatched. From germline, CDR1 is MNHEY and CDR2 SMNVEV (reference sequence). Here the CDR3 reads CASSSSGGAVGETQYF. DNA for the CDR3: TGTGCCAGCAGTTCAAGCGGGGGGGCCGTCGGCGAGACCCAGTACTTC.

This clonotype was seen more than once but under ten times. This rearrangement joins TRBV7-9 to TRBJ2-5; TRBD2 matches at 10 bases. V lost 4 bases to trimming and J lost 4 bases; unmatched junction nucleotides: 6. CDR1 and CDR2 from the germline V gene are SEHNR and FQNEAQ (reference sequence). The CDR3 has 15 residues. The CDR3 spells CASSSSAGGAETQYF. For the CDR3, the DNA is TGTGCCAGCAGCTCCTCAGCGGGGGGGGCAGAGACCCAGTACTTC.

The DNA of the CDR3 is TGTGCCAGCAGCCAAGAGTTTTCCGCTCGTGGCTACACCTTC. Its protein product is CASSQEFSARGYTF. This chain connects TRBV3-1 to TRBJ1-2; D unclear. Trimming shortened V by 0 bases and J by 7 bases, and 12 bases separated the two germline ends. The CDR3 contains 14 residues. The germline gives CDR1 LGHDT, CDR2 YNNKEL (reference sequence).

The chain joins TRBV12-3 or TRBV12-4 to TRBJ1-1; TRBD1 matches at 8 bases. The V gene end was trimmed by 6 bases and the J gene end by 3 bases; junction bases not matched to a gene: 3. This CDR3 has 13 amino acids. The CDR3: CASRRQGYTEAFF. CDR3 nucleotide sequence: TGTGCCAGCAGGCGACAGGGGTACACTGAAGCTTTCTTT.

This clonotype has a count of ten or more. The chain has TRBV7-9 and TRBJ2-5, with D hard to call. The V and J ends lost 2 bases and 1 base respectively, with 5 bases between them. The germline V gene encodes CDR1 SEHNR and CDR2 FQNEAQ (reference sequence). The CDR3 is 13 residues long. Written as DNA, the CDR3 is TGTGCCAGCAGCTTAACCGCCCAAGAGACCCAGTACTTC. Translated: CASSLTAQETQYF.

In this sample, this clonotype turned up a few times. V gene TRBV7-6 combines with J gene TRBJ2-1, with TRBD2 identical over 8 bases. The CDR3 is 16 amino acids. CDR1 and CDR2 from the germline V gene are SGHVS and FNYEAQ. Unmatched junction bases numbered 11, after V lost 3 bases and J lost 7 bases. The CDR3 spells CASSFLSGTPGNEQFF. In DNA form, the CDR3 reads TGTGCCAGCAGCTTCCTTAGCGGGACCCCCGGGAATGAGCAGTTCTTC.

This clonotype was recorded once. V is TRBV19 and J is TRBJ2-3; 8 positions match TRBD2. With 3 bases clipped from V and 0 bases from J, the junction kept 2 bases outside the gene matches. Germline V gene sequence: CDR1 LNHDA, CDR2 SQIVND (reference sequence). CDR3 size: 15 residues. Written as DNA, the CDR3 is TGTGCCAGTAGTATTAGCGGGACTAGCACAGATACGCAGTATTTT. It yields the protein CASSISGTSTDTQYF.

In its sample, this clonotype was seen a few times. This chain joins TRBV3-1 and TRBJ2-5; 11 nucleotides agree with TRBD2. V dropped 4 bases and J dropped 2; count of bases not matched to a gene: 9. The CDR3 consists of 17 residues. Germline lookup yields CDR1 LGHDT and CDR2 YNNKEL (reference sequence). The CDR3 sequence: CASSRTGLAALQETQYF. The CDR3 DNA reads as TGTGCCAGCAGCCGGACGGGACTAGCGGCTTTGCAAGAGACCCAGTACTTC.

This clonotype occurred a few times. The J gene is TRBJ2-2, the V gene TRBV7-3; D tentatively fits TRBD1 or TRBD2 (5 bases each). V lost 0 bases and J lost 11, with 16 bases in between. The germline gives CDR1 SGHTA, CDR2 FQGTGA. This CDR3 has 15 residues. CDR3 region: CASSLTFRVGGELFF. CDR3 nucleotides: TGTGCCAGCAGCTTAACGTTCAGGGTTGGAGGAGAGCTGTTTTTT.